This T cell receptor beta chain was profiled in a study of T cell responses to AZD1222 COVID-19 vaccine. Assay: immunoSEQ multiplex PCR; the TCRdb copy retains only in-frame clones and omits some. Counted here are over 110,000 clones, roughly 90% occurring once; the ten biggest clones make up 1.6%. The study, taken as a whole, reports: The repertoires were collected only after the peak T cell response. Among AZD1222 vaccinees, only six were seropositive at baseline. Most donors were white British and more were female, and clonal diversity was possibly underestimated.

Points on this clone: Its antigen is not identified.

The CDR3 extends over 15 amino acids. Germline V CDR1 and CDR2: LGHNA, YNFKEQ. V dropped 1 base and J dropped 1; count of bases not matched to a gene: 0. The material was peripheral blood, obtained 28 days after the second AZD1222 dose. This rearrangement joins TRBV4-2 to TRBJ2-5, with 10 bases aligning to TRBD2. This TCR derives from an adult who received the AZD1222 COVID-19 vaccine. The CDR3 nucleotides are TGTGCCAGCAGCCAAGGGACTAGCGGCCAAGAGACCCAGTACTTC. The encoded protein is CASSQGTSGQETQYF.